Listed here are 27 T cell receptor beta chains from one sample, sequenced in a study of T-cell reconstitution after alpha-beta-depleted transplantation in children. The library targeted TCRbeta and was prepared with unique molecular identifiers. TCRdb used MiXCR to reprocess the PCR reads, holding one entry per CDR3 protein. The table lists roughly 310,000 distinct CDR3 sequences, approximately 23% of them singletons. Sequencing used PBMCs, mostly from graft donor cells, obtained 180 days after TCRalphabeta/CD19-depleted stem cell transplant. Receptors originate from a male patient younger than 18 who had a stem cell transplant for acute lymphoblastic leukemia, so the T cells may come from the graft donor.

This clonotype was detected only a few times. The V gene is TRBV2, the J gene TRBJ1-6, with 9 bases lining up with TRBD1. The CDR3 runs 13 residues. V was pared by 7 bases and J by 7 bases, with 2 bases of the junction left unmatched. CDR1 and CDR2 (germline): SNHLY, FYNNEI. CDR3 amino acids: CASMGQGNSPLHF. CDR3 sequence (DNA): TGTGCCAGCATGGGACAGGGAAATTCACCCCTCCACTTT.

The V gene is TRBV7-6, the J gene TRBJ2-3; D perhaps matches TRBD2 (6 bases). The V gene's germline CDR1 is SGHVS and CDR2 FNYEAQ. The CDR3 contains 15 residues. The V and J ends lost 5 bases and 6 bases respectively, with 18 bases between them. DNA of the CDR3: TGTGCCAGCAGCCTGGCCCCGGGAGCCGGGGATACGCAGTATTTT. Its protein is CASSLAPGAGDTQYF.

This chain links TRBV7-8 with TRBJ2-5; a weak D match, TRBD2 (5 bases). CDR1 is SGHVS, CDR2 FQNEAQ, per germline. The V gene lost 4 bases and the J gene lost 5 bases, with 14 bases spanning the gap. The CDR3 totals 14 residues. DNA for the CDR3: TGTGCCAGCAGCTCAAGGGAGCGGTGGGAGACCCAGTACTTC. Translating gives CASSSRERWETQYF.

This clonotype has just a few counts. The genes are TRBV5-1 and TRBJ2-1; 15 positions agree with TRBD2. Losses at the gene ends were 4 bases for V and 9 bases for J; bases not matched to a gene: 5. CDR3 length: 15 amino acids. CDR1 is SGHRS, CDR2 YFSETQ, per germline. The CDR3 sequence: CASSPGLAGGSEQFF. DNA of the CDR3: TGCGCCAGCAGCCCAGGACTAGCGGGAGGGAGTGAGCAGTTCTTC.

This clonotype occurred many times. The chain is built from TRBV12-3 or TRBV12-4 and TRBJ1-5; D not certain. V was trimmed by 3 bases and J by 4 bases, leaving 7 bases between them. The CDR3 covers 13 residues. As DNA, the CDR3 is TGTGCCAGCAGTTTCGGGGTAAATCAGCCCCAGCATTTT. Amino acid sequence: CASSFGVNQPQHF.

This chain uses TRBV4-2 with TRBJ2-7, with D uncertain. This CDR3 is built from 13 residues. In germline, CDR1 is LGHNA, CDR2 YNFKEQ. V was cut by 2 bases and J by 2 bases, with 7 bases left in between. The CDR3 sequence is CASSQNVTYEQYF. Here the CDR3 DNA reads TGTGCCAGCAGCCAAAACGTTACCTACGAGCAGTACTTC.

This clonotype occurred a few times. The V call is TRBV10-3, the J call TRBJ2-7, with 7 bases identical to TRBD1. CDR3 size: 13 residues. Unmatched junction bases numbered 8, after V lost 0 bases and J lost 12 bases. CDR1 ENHRY and CDR2 SYGVKD come from the germline V gene. The CDR3 sequence is CAISESLKGAGYF. Here the CDR3 DNA reads TGTGCCATCAGTGAGTCTCTCAAGGGGGCGGGGTACTTC.

The chain combines TRBV3-1 with TRBJ2-7, with 10 bases matching TRBD2. Per the germline V gene, CDR1 is LGHDT and CDR2 is YNNKEL (reference sequence). V trimming: 1 base; J trimming: 5 bases; junction bases outside the gene matches: 8. This CDR3 region has 16 residues. CDR3 sequence reads: CASSQVLLAGVHEQYF. CDR3 coding DNA: TGTGCCAGCAGCCAAGTTCTCCTAGCGGGAGTCCACGAGCAGTACTTC.

This clonotype was counted only a few times. The rearrangement uses TRBV19 and TRBJ2-1; 15 positions match TRBD2. V lost 5 bases to trimming and J lost 0 bases; unmatched junction nucleotides: 8. This CDR3 contains 19 residues. CDR1 is LNHDA, CDR2 SQIVND, per germline (reference sequence). CDR3 bases: TGTGCCAGTAGTCCGTGGACTAGCGGGAGGGTTTCCTCCTACAATGAGCAGTTCTTC. The encoded protein is CASSPWTSGRVSSYNEQFF. The full variable domain, in which reference TRBV19 and TRBJ2-1 provide the parts outside the CDR3, is DGGITQSPKYLFRKEGQNVTLSCEQNLNHDAMYWYRQDPGQGLRLIYYSQIVNDFQKGDIAEGYSVSREKKESFPLTVTSAQKNPTAFYLCASSPWTSGRVSSYNEQFFGPGTRLTVL.

The chain has TRBV3-1 and TRBJ1-1; D is undetermined. V dropped 5 bases and J dropped 0 bases, with 16 bases sitting between them. This CDR3 is built from 16 residues. Germline V gene lookup returns CDR1 LGHDT and CDR2 YNNKEL (reference sequence). The chain's CDR3 is CASSGTPGIMNTEAFF. CDR3 DNA: TGTGCCAGCAGCGGCACACCGGGGATTATGAACACTGAAGCTTTCTTT.

J is TRBJ2-5 and V is TRBV5-1, with 9 bases aligning to TRBD1. Germline assignment: CDR1 SGHRS and CDR2 YFSETQ. CDR3 size: 16 residues. V lost 4 bases, J lost 5 bases, and 12 bases stayed unmatched. CDR3 coding DNA: TGCGCCAGCAGCCCCAGGGGGACAGGGTGGAGGGAGACCCAGTACTTC. Encoded protein: CASSPRGTGWRETQYF.

This chain joins TRBV11-2 and TRBJ2-1; D is ambiguous. Trimming pared 3 bases from V and 4 bases from J, leaving 19 bases between. Germline V gives CDR1 SGHAT, CDR2 FQNNGV. The CDR3 consists of 17 residues. CDR3 sequence (DNA): TGTGCCAGCAGCTTCCCCCCCCTGGGCAGGCCTTACAATGAGCAGTTCTTC. This codes for CASSFPPLGRPYNEQFF.

The rearrangement joins TRBV2 to TRBJ2-7; D tentatively reads TRBD1 or TRBD2 (5 bases each). V dropped 9 bases and J dropped 1 base, with 19 bases sitting between them. The germline gives CDR1 SNHLY, CDR2 FYNNEI. This CDR3 is built from 15 residues. The CDR3: CARGRLPPLSYEQYF. Written as DNA, the CDR3 is TGTGCCAGGGGACGGCTCCCTCCATTATCCTACGAGCAGTACTTC.

This clonotype has a handful of counts. J is TRBJ2-5 and V is TRBV4-2; D call uncertain. CDR3 length: 13 amino acids. CDR1 is LGHNA, CDR2 YNFKEQ, per germline. V lost 1 base, J lost 5 bases, and 8 bases lay in between. The CDR3 here is CASSQVGPETQYF. As DNA, the CDR3 is TGTGCCAGCAGCCAAGTAGGTCCGGAGACCCAGTACTTC.

This clonotype was counted only a few times. This chain connects TRBV20-1 to TRBJ2-7; D is unclear. The CDR3 is 13 residues long. Looked up from germline, CDR1 is DFQATT and CDR2 is SNEGSKA (reference sequence). The V gene lost 0 bases and the J gene lost 6 bases, with 12 bases spanning the gap. The CDR3 loop is CSARDRTGREQYF. CDR3 DNA: TGCAGTGCTAGAGATCGCACGGGTCGCGAGCAGTACTTC.

The chain couples TRBV5-1 to TRBJ2-5; 7 nucleotides line up with TRBD1. The germline gives CDR1 SGHRS, CDR2 YFSETQ. The CDR3 runs 15 residues. With 5 bases clipped from V and 3 bases from J, the junction kept 10 bases outside the gene matches. CDR3 nucleotides: TGCGCCAGCAGTCCCGGGACAGCACCCAAAGAGACCCAGTACTTC. This codes for CASSPGTAPKETQYF. Supplemented by reference TRBV5-1 and TRBJ2-5, the full variable domain reads KAGVTQTPRYLIKTRGQQVTLSCSPISGHRSVSWYQQTPGQGLQFLFEYFSETQRNKGNFPGRFSGRQFSNSRSEMNVSTLELGDSALYLCASSPGTAPKETQYFGPGTRLLVL.

Only a few counts were recorded for this clonotype. The V call is TRBV2, the J call TRBJ1-6; D is unresolved. V lost 5 bases to trimming and J lost 9 bases, with 11 bases between them. The CDR3 consists of 13 residues. CDR1 and CDR2 from the germline V gene are SNHLY and FYNNEI. The CDR3 bases are TGTGCCAGCAGTCCGGAGCGGTCTTCACCCCTCCACTTT. It specifies CASSPERSSPLHF. The whole variable domain, remainder taken from reference TRBV2 and TRBJ1-6, is EPEVTQTPSHQVTQMGQEVILRCVPISNHLYFYWYRQILGQKVEFLVSFYNNEISEKSEIFDDQFSVERPDGSNFTLKIRSTKLEDSAMYFCASSPERSSPLHFGNGTRLTVT.

This clonotype was seen once. V gene TRBV2 combines with J gene TRBJ2-2; TRBD2 might be the D (10 bases). V was clipped by 8 bases and J by 6 bases, with 31 bases between them. CDR1 and CDR2 (germline): SNHLY, FYNNEI. The CDR3 extends over 19 amino acids. The DNA for the CDR3 is TGTGCCAGCGCATGGGACAGGGTGGAACTAGCGGGAAGTGCCGGGGAGCTGTTTTTT. Translated: CASAWDRVELAGSAGELFF. Combining the CDR3 with reference TRBV2 and TRBJ2-2 gives the whole variable domain EPEVTQTPSHQVTQMGQEVILRCVPISNHLYFYWYRQILGQKVEFLVSFYNNEISEKSEIFDDQFSVERPDGSNFTLKIRSTKLEDSAMYFCASAWDRVELAGSAGELFFGEGSRLTVL.

This chain links TRBV6-1 with TRBJ2-7; no definite D call. This CDR3 comprises 15 residues. V was pared by 2 bases and J by 0 bases, with 11 bases between. In germline, CDR1 is MNHNS, CDR2 SASEGT. The CDR3 region has the DNA TGTGCCAGCAGTGAAAACGGTTTGAGCTCCTACGAGCAGTACTTC. It translates to CASSENGLSSYEQYF.

The sample holds a few counts of this clonotype. The chain is built from TRBV6-5 and TRBJ2-2, with D possibly matching TRBD2 (6 bases). The CDR3 contains 15 residues. Germline lookup yields CDR1 MNHEY and CDR2 SVGAGI. Trimming cost V 4 bases and J 0 bases, with 9 bases left between them. This CDR3 is CASSSGGSNTGELFF. CDR3 bases: TGTGCCAGCAGTTCCGGGGGATCGAACACCGGGGAGCTGTTTTTT.

This clonotype was seen a handful of times. The chain has TRBV7-9 and TRBJ2-4; D uncertain. The CDR3 loop spans 13 amino acids. Germline V CDR1 and CDR2: SEHNR, FQNEAQ (reference sequence). The germline V and J ends were trimmed by 7 bases and 1 base, with 8 bases remaining between them. In nucleotides, the CDR3 is TGTGCCAGCACCCAACCTGCCAAAAACATTCAGTACTTC. Translated: CASTQPAKNIQYF.

This clonotype was seen a handful of times. V usage is TRBV27 and J usage is TRBJ2-3, with 9 bases that match TRBD2. The CDR3 is 16 residues long. V lost 3 bases, J lost 8 bases, and 12 bases stayed unmatched. Germline CDR1 MNHEY, CDR2 SMNVEV (reference sequence). CDR3 DNA sequence: TGTGCCAGCAGTTTGGGGCTAGCGGGATCGGCGGCTACGCAGTATTTT. It yields the protein CASSLGLAGSAATQYF.

The table lists this clonotype with many counts. The J gene is TRBJ1-1, the V gene TRBV4-1; D is unresolved. CDR1 and CDR2 (germline): MGHRA, YSYEKL. The CDR3 extends over 13 amino acids. The V gene lost 0 bases and the J gene lost 8 bases, with 10 bases spanning the gap. The CDR3 nucleotides read TGCGCCAGCAGCCAAGATGTTGGCAGGGAAGCTTTCTTT. Translating gives CASSQDVGREAFF.

The rearrangement uses TRBV6-1 and TRBJ2-3; weak D call: TRBD2 (6 bases). Between the trimmed V and J ends, which lost 4 bases and 7 bases, there was a span of 12 bases. This CDR3 region has 13 residues. The V gene's germline CDR1 is MNHNS and CDR2 SASEGT. The CDR3 here is CASSVEGLHTQYF. For the CDR3, the DNA is TGTGCCAGCAGTGTTGAGGGACTTCATACGCAGTATTTT.

This clonotype was detected a few times. The chain is built from TRBV20-1 and TRBJ1-5, with D tentatively TRBD1 (6 bases). Germline V gene sequence: CDR1 DFQATT, CDR2 SNEGSKA (reference sequence). The V end was cut by 6 bases, the J end by 4 bases, with 10 bases between. The CDR3 is 12 residues long. CDR3 sequence reads: CSAGQPNQPQHF. CDR3 DNA sequence: TGCAGTGCCGGACAGCCTAATCAGCCCCAGCATTTT.

This clonotype came up a few times. The rearrangement links TRBV7-3 to TRBJ2-2; tentatively, D is TRBD1 or TRBD2 (5 bases each). Looked up from germline, CDR1 is SGHTA and CDR2 is FQGTGA. CDR3 length equals 16 residues. V dropped 5 bases and J dropped 4 bases, with 17 bases sitting between them. CDR3 nucleotide sequence: TGTGCCAGCAGCGCCGAGGGACCTAAATTCACCGGGGAGCTGTTTTTT. It encodes CASSAEGPKFTGELFF.

Many counts were recorded for this clonotype. The V and J genes are TRBV20-1 and TRBJ2-4; TRBD2 agrees at 7 bases. This CDR3 is 15 amino acids long. With V trimmed by 6 bases and J by 1 base, 9 bases remained unmatched. Germline V gene lookup returns CDR1 DFQATT and CDR2 SNEGSKA (reference sequence). CDR3 protein: CSASLDGRAKNIQYF. The DNA for the CDR3 is TGCAGTGCATCGCTGGACGGGAGGGCCAAAAACATTCAGTACTTC.